This T cell receptor (beta chain) was retrieved from a study of T cell changes during pregnancy in multiple sclerosis. Method: immunoSEQ multiplex PCR; TCRdb's copy keeps in-frame clones and lacks some. The sample includes around 120,000 clones, approximately 91% of them seen just once. The V gene lost 0 bases and the J gene lost 2 bases, with 7 bases spanning the gap. Germline CDR1 SGHDT, CDR2 YYEEEE. The CDR3 has 14 amino acids. The V call is TRBV5-6, the J call TRBJ2-3; no clear D gene. The sample in question was peripheral blood, obtained after pregnancy. The clonotype originates from a female donor with multiple sclerosis, enrolled in a pregnancy study. Here the CDR3 reads CASSLAADTDTQYF. The CDR3 coding sequence is TGTGCCAGCAGCTTGGCGGCGGACACAGATACGCAGTATTTT.